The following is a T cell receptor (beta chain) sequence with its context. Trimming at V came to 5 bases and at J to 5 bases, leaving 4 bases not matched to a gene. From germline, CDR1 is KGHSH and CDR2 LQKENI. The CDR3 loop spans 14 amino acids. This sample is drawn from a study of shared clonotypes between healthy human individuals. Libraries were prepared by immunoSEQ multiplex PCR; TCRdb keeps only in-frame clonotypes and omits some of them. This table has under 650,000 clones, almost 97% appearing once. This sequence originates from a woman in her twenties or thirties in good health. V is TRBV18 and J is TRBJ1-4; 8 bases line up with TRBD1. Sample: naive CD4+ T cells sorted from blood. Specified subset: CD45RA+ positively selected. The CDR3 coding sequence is TGTGCCAGCTCATCCGGGACAGGAAATGAAAAACTGTTTTTT. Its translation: CASSSGTGNEKLFF.